This passage covers 15 T cell receptor beta chains from one sample sequenced in a study of cytomegalovirus exposure and HLA in healthy donors. TCRdb's copy holds only in-frame clones and misses some; the assay was immunoSEQ multiplex PCR. The sample has fewer than 350,000 clones, around nine tenths seen once; the top ten hold around 0.92%. The source material was PBMCs. Source of these receptors: a young woman in good health and CMV-seronegative.

J is TRBJ2-3 and V is TRBV2; 8 bases match TRBD2. Germline CDR1 SNHLY, CDR2 FYNNEI. The length of the CDR3 is 14 residues. V was pared by 7 bases and J by 6 bases, with 9 bases of the junction left unmatched. Written as DNA, the CDR3 is TGTGCCAGCAAAAAGACTAGCGCCTCGGATACGCAGTATTTT. Amino acids: CASKKTSASDTQYF.

This chain links TRBV27 with TRBJ2-7; the match to TRBD2 covers 11 bases. This CDR3 is built from 14 residues. V dropped 3 bases and J dropped 5; count of bases not matched to a gene: 3. The germline V gene encodes CDR1 MNHEY and CDR2 SMNVEV (reference sequence). The CDR3 here is CASSFSGRVDEQYF. CDR3 nucleotides: TGTGCCAGCAGTTTTAGCGGGAGGGTCGACGAGCAGTACTTC.

The chain uses TRBV2 and TRBJ1-2, with D possibly TRBD1 on 5 matching bases. The length of the CDR3 is 14 residues. Trimming stripped 0 bases from V and 7 bases from J, with 12 bases between. The germline gives CDR1 SNHLY, CDR2 FYNNEI. CDR3: CASSEAQGRGGYTF. In DNA, the CDR3 is TGTGCCAGCAGTGAAGCGCAGGGTCGCGGTGGCTACACCTTC. Using reference TRBV2 and TRBJ1-2 for the parts outside the CDR3, the full variable domain is EPEVTQTPSHQVTQMGQEVILRCVPISNHLYFYWYRQILGQKVEFLVSFYNNEISEKSEIFDDQFSVERPDGSNFTLKIRSTKLEDSAMYFCASSEAQGRGGYTFGSGTRLTVV.

The chain carries TRBV5-1 and TRBJ2-1; 10 nucleotides match TRBD1. The V gene's germline CDR1 is SGHRS and CDR2 YFSETQ. The length of the CDR3 is 17 residues. J lost 13 bases, V lost 2 bases, and 18 bases had no gene match. The CDR3 is CASSLAGVRTGDRGQFF. CDR3 coding DNA: TGCGCCAGCAGCTTAGCCGGGGTCAGAACCGGGGACAGGGGCCAGTTCTTC.

The chain carries TRBV10-3 and TRBJ1-1; no definite D call. There are 13 residues in the CDR3. CDR1 and CDR2 from the germline V gene are ENHRY and SYGVKD. The ends were cut back, 3 bases at V and 4 bases at J, with 9 bases in the middle. CDR3 amino acids: CAISDQVSTEAFF. The CDR3 region has the DNA TGTGCCATCAGTGACCAGGTCAGCACTGAAGCTTTCTTT.

V usage is TRBV7-8 and J usage is TRBJ2-7; tentatively, D is TRBD1 (7 bases). Germline V gives CDR1 SGHVS, CDR2 FQNEAQ. Trimming pared 1 base from V and 6 bases from J, leaving 13 bases between. This CDR3 spans 14 amino acids. The CDR3 region is CASSLVAGGLEQYF. DNA for the CDR3: TGTGCCAGCAGCTTAGTGGCAGGGGGACTCGAGCAGTACTTC.

V is TRBV28 and J is TRBJ2-7, with TRBD1 matching over 8 bases. Looked up from germline, CDR1 is MDHEN and CDR2 is SYDVKM. J gave up 3 bases and V 5 bases, and 6 bases lay outside the gene matches. The length of the CDR3 is 14 residues. CDR3 sequence (DNA): TGTGCCAGCAGTCCGACAGGGGTTCGCTACGAGCAGTACTTC. As protein: CASSPTGVRYEQYF.

The V gene is TRBV19, the J gene TRBJ2-2, with 8 bases aligning to TRBD2. The CDR3 length is 14 residues. V shed 9 bases, J shed 6 bases, and the junction held 9 bases outside the gene matches. Germline loops: CDR1 LNHDA, CDR2 SQIVND (reference sequence). The CDR3 sequence: CASKSGTSPGELFF. Written as DNA, the CDR3 is TGTGCCAGCAAGAGCGGGACTAGTCCCGGGGAGCTGTTTTTT.

The chain recombines TRBV14 with TRBJ2-7; 7 nucleotides agree with TRBD2. The CDR3 loop spans 17 amino acids. Germline V gives CDR1 SGHDN, CDR2 FVKESK. V gave up 4 bases and J gave up 0 bases; unmatched junction bases: 12. As DNA, the CDR3 is TGTGCCAGCAGCCGGAGACCTAGCGGAGCTTTCTCCTACGAGCAGTACTTC. It codes for CASSRRPSGAFSYEQYF.

This chain uses TRBV6-1 with TRBJ2-7, with 8 bases matching TRBD2. Germline CDR1 reads MNHNS; CDR2 reads SASEGT. V shed 5 bases, J shed 3 bases, and the junction held 9 bases outside the gene matches. This CDR3 is 15 amino acids long. CDR3 DNA sequence: TGTGCCAGCAGTACCCAAAGCCTAGCGGGCTACGAGCAGTACTTC. Amino acid sequence: CASSTQSLAGYEQYF.

The chain links TRBV7-6 to TRBJ2-1; TRBD1 aligns across 8 bases. The CDR3 has 15 amino acids. Per germline, CDR1 SGHVS and CDR2 FNYEAQ. V lost 3 bases to trimming and J lost 9 bases; unmatched junction nucleotides: 10. CDR3 sequence: CASSLGTGGGGEQFF. CDR3 bases: TGTGCCAGCAGCTTGGGTACAGGGGGTGGTGGTGAGCAGTTCTTC.

J is TRBJ2-7 and V is TRBV7-2; TRBD2 might be the D (5 bases). CDR1 and CDR2 (germline): SGHTA, FQGNSA. Trimming took 5 bases from V and 6 from J, leaving 11 bases between them. The CDR3 is made up of 12 amino acids. Here the CDR3 DNA reads TGTGCCAGCAGCGCTCCTAGCCCCGAGCAGTACTTC. Amino acid sequence: CASSAPSPEQYF.

V and J are TRBV11-2 and TRBJ2-2, with 7 positions matching TRBD1. There are 18 residues in the CDR3. The ends lost 0 bases at V and 2 bases at J; junction bases unmatched: 9. Per the germline V gene, CDR1 is SGHAT and CDR2 is FQNNGV. The CDR3 DNA reads TGTGCCAGCAGCTTAGACGCCATGGGACAGACTAACACCGGGGAGCTGTTTTTT. This gives the protein CASSLDAMGQTNTGELFF.

The CDR3 sequence: CASSPGRALVDEQYF. As DNA, the CDR3 is TGTGCCAGCTCACCCGGGAGAGCTCTGGTCGACGAGCAGTACTTC. The rearrangement links TRBV18 to TRBJ2-7; D perhaps matches TRBD2 (6 bases). The length of the CDR3 is 15 residues. Looked up from germline, CDR1 is KGHSH and CDR2 is LQKENI. V lost 3 bases to trimming and J lost 5 bases, with 17 bases between them.

V usage is TRBV5-1 and J usage is TRBJ1-2; tentative D call: TRBD1 (6 bases). Germline CDR1 and CDR2: SGHRS and YFSETQ. Trimming stripped 7 bases from V and 8 bases from J, with 18 bases between. This CDR3 spans 13 amino acids. CDR3 sequence reads: CASYKGQGTGYTF. The CDR3 DNA sequence: TGCGCCAGCTACAAGGGCCAGGGGACCGGCTACACCTTC.